This T cell receptor (beta chain) was obtained from a study of blood T cell repertoires in COVID-19. About the research overall: Whether acute or convalescent, the COVID-19 samples came from the United States, Italy and Spain. PBMCs, B-cell-depleted T cells, or T cells were the source of the cDNA or gDNA that made up the material.

In the study's own analysis: Amplification from reference gene primers served as the basis for estimated nucleated cell counts. The data were produced by immunoSEQ multiplex PCR, yet TCRdb's version contains in-frame clones alone and is incomplete. The V and J calls and clone size are taken from that table; D and trimming were inferred from the DNA. The sample includes approximately 160,000 clones, around 82% of them seen just once. Germline CDR1 is LNHNV and CDR2 is YYDKDF (reference sequence). V shed 0 bases and J shed 6 bases, with 27 bases lying between them. The CDR3 spans 20 residues. The chain combines TRBV15 with TRBJ2-1; possible D gene TRBD2, 6 bases. Specimen: peripheral blood. This clonotype was obtained from a man in his 60s with active or convalescent COVID-19. Here the CDR3 reads CATSRDTTLPGRDVGNEQFF. CDR3 nucleotides: TGTGCCACCAGCAGAGATACCACCCTCCCGGGGCGGGACGTGGGCAATGAGCAGTTCTTC.